Listed below are T cell receptor beta chains from one sample, sequenced in a study of Ad26.COV2.S vaccination and SARS-CoV-2 variants. The repertoire was sequenced with immunoSEQ multiplex PCR; TCRdb's copy has only in-frame clones and lacks some. The data show a few hundred thousand clones, around 88% seen once. Material: peripheral blood, obtained in a trial of Ad26.COV2.S vaccine versus placebo. The source of these receptors is a person aged 18-60 years who received the Ad26.COV2.S COVID-19 vaccine or a placebo. Each CDR3 is given with its conserved first and last residue. D genes are given only for firm matches. Clone size is shown for a subset of rows, as once, few, many or a class of expanded clone.

D,J,V,size,DNA,CDR3
NA,TRBJ2-2,TRBV4-2,NA,TGTGCCAGCAGCCAAGGGCGACTGAACACCGGGGAGCTGTTTTTT,CASSQGRLNTGELFF
NA,TRBJ1-6,TRBV5-1,NA,TGCGCCAGCAGCCCAGAGGGGGTTAATTCACCCCTCCACTTT,CASSPEGVNSPLHF
NA,TRBJ2-7,TRBV30,NA,TGTGCCTGGAGTCGGGGGTCCTACGAGCAGTACTTC,CAWSRGSYEQYF
NA,TRBJ2-7,TRBV27,NA,TGTGCCAGCAGTCAAGGGCCCTCCTACGAGCAGTACTTC,CASSQGPSYEQYF
NA,TRBJ2-6,TRBV30,NA,TGTGCCTGGAGTGTACGCTCTGGGGCCAACGTCCTGACTTTC,CAWSVRSGANVLTF
TRBD1,TRBJ1-4,TRBV5-1,few,TGCGCCAGCAGCGTAGGACAGGCCGATAATGAAAAACTGTTTTTT,CASSVGQADNEKLFF
TRBD1,TRBJ1-5,TRBV7-2,NA,TGTGCCAGCAGCCCCAGACAGGGTCATCGGGATTACCAGCCCCAGCATTTT,CASSPRQGHRDYQPQHF
TRBD2,TRBJ2-3,TRBV9,NA,TGTGCCAGCAGTCGTTTGGGGGGGGGCACAGATACGCAGTATTTT,CASSRLGGGTDTQYF
NA,TRBJ2-3,TRBV11-2,NA,TGTGCCAGCAGCCATGGAGTTACAGATACGCAGTATTTT,CASSHGVTDTQYF
NA,TRBJ2-2,TRBV24-1,NA,TGTGCCACCAGTGATACTAGGGGGAACACCGGGGAGCTGTTTTTT,CATSDTRGNTGELFF
NA,TRBJ2-2,TRBV3-1/TRBV3-2,NA,TGTGCCAGCAGCCAAGTATCCGGGGGCGTTTTCGGGGAGCTGTTTTTT,CASSQVSGGVFGELFF
TRBD2,TRBJ2-3,TRBV25-1,NA,TGTGCCAGCAGTGAATTAACTAGCGTGGTCACAGATACGCAGTATTTT,CASSELTSVVTDTQYF